This entry lists 2 T cell receptor beta chains sequenced from one sample in a study of T cell clones after liver transplantation (dated by TCRdb to between 2018 and 2021). The method behind the library was the immunoSEQ multiplex PCR assay. TCRdb provides this immuneACCESS table in a form limited to in-frame rearrangements. Some clones are lacking; in checked studies, under half of them reflect an unresolved V gene, and why the rest are absent is not known. Present in this sample are approximately 51,000 clones, 70% to 75% of which were seen just once. The ten biggest clones cover less than 10% of the sample. Sequencing used CD4+ T cells from blood, obtained 54 months after liver transplant. Receptors originate from a human patient who received a liver transplant. Donor T cells from the graft may be present among the T cells after a transplant.

The rearrangement links TRBV5-6 to TRBJ2-6; a possible D gene is TRBD1 (5 bases). This CDR3 contains 15 residues. Germline V gene lookup returns CDR1 SGHDT and CDR2 YYEEEE. Between the trimmed V and J ends, which lost 6 bases and 2 bases, there was a span of 12 bases. The CDR3 DNA sequence: TGTGCCAGCACCAAAACAGGCACTGGGGCCAACGTCCTGACTTTC. Amino acids: CASTKTGTGANVLTF.

The V and J genes are TRBV30 and TRBJ1-2, with D maybe TRBD1 (6 bases). V was cut by 6 bases and J by 2 bases, with 13 bases left in between. Germline assignment: CDR1 GTSNPN and CDR2 SVGIG (reference sequence). The CDR3 is 13 residues long. This chain's CDR3 is CACPRGANYGYTF. CDR3 DNA sequence: TGTGCCTGCCCGAGGGGGGCGAACTATGGCTACACCTTC.